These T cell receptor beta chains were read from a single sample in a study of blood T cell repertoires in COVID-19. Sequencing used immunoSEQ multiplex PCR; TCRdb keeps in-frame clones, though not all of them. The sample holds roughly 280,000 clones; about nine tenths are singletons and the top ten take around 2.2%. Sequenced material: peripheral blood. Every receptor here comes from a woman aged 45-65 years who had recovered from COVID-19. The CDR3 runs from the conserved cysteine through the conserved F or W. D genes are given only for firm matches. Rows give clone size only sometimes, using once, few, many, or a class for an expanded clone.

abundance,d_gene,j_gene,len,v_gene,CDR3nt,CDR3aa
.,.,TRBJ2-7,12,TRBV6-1,TGTGCCAGCAGTGAAGATGATAGCGGGCAGTACTTC,CASSEDDSGQYF
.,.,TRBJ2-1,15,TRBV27,TGTGCCAGCAGTTTATCGAAGCGGTCATACAATGAGCAGTTCTTC,CASSLSKRSYNEQFF
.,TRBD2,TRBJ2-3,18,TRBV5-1,TGCGCCAGCAGCTTGGCCCTGACTAGCGGGGGGGCCCGAGATACGCAGTATTTT,CASSLALTSGGARDTQYF
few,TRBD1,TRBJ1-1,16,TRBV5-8,TGTGCCAGCAGCTTTAACGGACAGGGGGGGAACACTGAAGCTTTCTTT,CASSFNGQGGNTEAFF
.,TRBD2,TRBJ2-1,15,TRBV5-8,TGTGCCAGCAGCTGGGGCTGGGGGGGACGCAATGAGCAGTTCTTC,CASSWGWGGRNEQFF
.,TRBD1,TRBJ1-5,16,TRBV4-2,TGTGCCAGCAGCCAAGATCGGGGACAGGGGCCTCAGCCCCAGCATTTT,CASSQDRGQGPQPQHF
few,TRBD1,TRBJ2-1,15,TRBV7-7,TGTGCTAGCAGCCTAGGACAGGGATCGTCCAATGAGCAGTTCTTC,CASSLGQGSSNEQFF
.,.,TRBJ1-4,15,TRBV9,TGTGCCAGCAGCCCCCGACAGACAACTAATGAAAAACTGTTTTTT,CASSPRQTTNEKLFF
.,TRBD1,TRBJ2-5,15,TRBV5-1,TGCGCCAGCAGCCTGGTGACAGGGGGCATGGAGACCCAGTACTTC,CASSLVTGGMETQYF
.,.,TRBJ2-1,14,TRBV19,TGTGCCAGTAAAACCACGGGGATTGGCAATGAGCAGTTCTTC,CASKTTGIGNEQFF
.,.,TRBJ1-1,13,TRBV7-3,TGTGCCAGCAGCTTTGTCAGCGACACTGAAGCTTTCTTT,CASSFVSDTEAFF
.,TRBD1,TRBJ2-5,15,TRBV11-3,TGTGCCAGCAGCTCGGGGACAGGGCGGGCGGAGACCCAGTACTTC,CASSSGTGRAETQYF